This T cell receptor (beta chain) was captured by sequencing in a study of blood T cells in healthy people across ages. Ranging in age from about 6 to 95, the donors were healthy Caucasian individuals from Russia. This clonotype was seen at least ten times. No antigen is known for it. A second about 7 to 12 cycle PCR used barcoded and J-beta primers. One entry per CDR3 protein, called by TCRdb with MiXCR from the 5' RACE reads. The table records about 1,500,000 distinct CDR3 sequences, 28% of them present only once. Findings and caveats of the study: PBMCs left unsorted prevented a conclusive naive versus antigen-experienced comparison. With naive T cell percentage, TCR beta diversity showed a strong correlation.

The sequenced sample was blood. The receptor was isolated from a woman aged 25 to 45 in good health.

The CDR3 loop reads CASSVGTGGVYEQYF. In nucleotides, the CDR3 is TGCGCCAGCAGCGTGGGGACAGGGGGAGTTTACGAGCAGTACTTC. The V gene is TRBV5-1, the J gene TRBJ2-7; 11 nucleotides match TRBD1. The V gene's germline CDR1 is SGHRS and CDR2 YFSETQ. V was clipped by 4 bases and J by 4 bases; unmatched bases: 7. This CDR3 comprises 15 residues.